This T cell receptor (beta chain) was found in a study of T cell changes during pregnancy in multiple sclerosis. The ends were cut back, 4 bases at V and 6 bases at J, with 10 bases in the middle. Per germline, CDR1 MNHNS and CDR2 SASEGT. This CDR3 has 14 amino acids. Generated by immunoSEQ multiplex PCR, the TCRdb table keeps only in-frame clones and is missing some. Of tens of thousands of clones in the sample, approximately 90% were seen once. The receptor's source is a female donor with multiple sclerosis, enrolled in a pregnancy study. Sequencing was performed on CD4+ T cells from peripheral blood mononuclear cells, taken in the first trimester of pregnancy. The chain joins TRBV6-1 to TRBJ1-6; no clear D. As DNA, the CDR3 is TGTGCCAGCAGTGGCCCAGGCTTTAATTCACCCCTCCACTTT. It specifies CASSGPGFNSPLHF.